The 19 T cell receptor beta chains below all came from one sample that was sequenced in a study of cytomegalovirus exposure and HLA in healthy donors. Primers included in the PCR were 60 Vbeta and 13 Jbeta primers. The protocol was immunoSEQ multiplex PCR, while the TCRdb copy is restricted to in-frame clones and leaves out a portion. The sample lists about 120,000 clones, about 78% occurring once. Specimen: PBMCs. These receptors were taken from a female donor in good health and CMV-seronegative.

V gene TRBV5-1 combines with J gene TRBJ2-3; D unclear. Germline V CDR1 and CDR2: SGHRS, YFSETQ. Deletions cut 1 base from V and 5 bases from J, with 14 bases between. The CDR3 runs to 15 residues. CDR3 bases: TGCGCCAGCAGCTTGTACACCGTCAGTGGAGATACGCAGTATTTT. As protein: CASSLYTVSGDTQYF.

The chain employs TRBV18 and TRBJ1-5; tentatively, D is TRBD1 (5 bases). The germline V and J ends were trimmed by 6 bases and 6 bases, with 15 bases remaining between them. This CDR3 comprises 14 residues. Looked up from germline, CDR1 is KGHSH and CDR2 is LQKENI. As DNA, the CDR3 is TGTGCCAGCTCTGATGGAGGGGCTTTTCAGCCCCAGCATTTT. Its translation is CASSDGGAFQPQHF.

This clone came up a few times. The chain uses TRBV5-1 and TRBJ1-3; D might be TRBD1 (5 bases). The CDR3 has 16 amino acids. V shed 0 bases and J shed 0 bases, with 10 bases lying between them. Germline CDR1 reads SGHRS; CDR2 reads YFSETQ. The CDR3 nucleotides are TGCGCCAGCAGCTTGGCCACAGGAAACTCTGGAAACACCATATATTTT. As protein: CASSLATGNSGNTIYF.

V and J are TRBV4-1 and TRBJ2-3; the match to TRBD1 covers 7 bases. The CDR3 extends over 17 amino acids. From germline, CDR1 is MGHRA and CDR2 YSYEKL. J was trimmed by 3 bases and V by 1 base; bases with no gene match: 10. The CDR3 nucleotides are TGCGCCAGCAGCCAAGGACCGCCGGGACAGATGACAGATACGCAGTATTTT. Translation gives CASSQGPPGQMTDTQYF.

A word on this clone: Mismatch with germline at one junction end may stem from a read error. The gene calls are TRBV2 and TRBJ2-6; D might be TRBD1 (5 bases). The CDR3 has 15 amino acids. The germline V gene has CDR1 SNHLY and CDR2 FYNNEI. The CDR3 here is CASTEFHSGANGLTF. The CDR3 nucleotides are TGTGCCAGCACCGAATTCCACTCTGGGGCCAACGGCCTGACTTTC. Supplemented by reference TRBV2 and TRBJ2-6, the full variable domain reads EPEVTQTPSHQVTQMGQEVILRCVPISNHLYFYWYRQILGQKVEFLVSFYNNEISEKSEIFDDQFSVERPDGSNFTLKIRSTKLEDSAMYFCASTEFHSGANGLTFGAGSRLTVL.

The chain recombines TRBV15 with TRBJ2-1; the D is unclear. V was trimmed by 3 bases and J by 5 bases, leaving 11 bases between them. This CDR3 is 14 amino acids long. CDR1 LNHNV and CDR2 YYDKDF come from the germline V gene (reference sequence). The CDR3 loop reads CATSRTQIHNEQFF. The DNA of the CDR3 is TGTGCCACCAGCAGGACTCAGATCCACAATGAGCAGTTCTTC.

The chain links TRBV6-4 to TRBJ2-1; 16 nucleotides match TRBD2. The CDR3 extends over 19 amino acids. Trimming cost V 3 bases and J 1 base; bases outside gene matches: 6. CDR1 and CDR2 (germline): MRHNA, SNTAGT. The chain's CDR3 is CASSDPGTSGGDSYNEQFF. Written as DNA, the CDR3 is TGTGCCAGCAGTGATCCCGGGACTAGCGGGGGGGATTCCTACAATGAGCAGTTCTTC.

This rearrangement joins TRBV11-2 to TRBJ2-1; a weak D match, TRBD2 (5 bases). CDR1 is SGHAT, CDR2 FQNNGV, per germline. CDR3 length: 13 amino acids. V lost 1 base and J lost 6, with 7 bases in between. In DNA, the CDR3 is TGTGCCAGCAGCTTAGGGAGGTTCAATGAGCAGTTCTTC. Translating gives CASSLGRFNEQFF.

V usage is TRBV12-5 and J usage is TRBJ1-4; possible D gene TRBD1, 5 bases. Per the germline V gene, CDR1 is LGHNT and CDR2 is FRNRAP. The length of the CDR3 is 13 residues. Trimming cost V 5 bases and J 13 bases, with 17 bases left between them. The CDR3 is CASGTSSTAGLFF. As DNA, the CDR3 is TGTGCTAGTGGTACATCCTCGACAGCCGGACTGTTTTTT.

This rearrangement joins TRBV4-1 to TRBJ1-2; 7 bases are a match to TRBD1. With 1 base clipped from V and 3 bases from J, the junction kept 5 bases outside the gene matches. Germline V gene lookup returns CDR1 MGHRA and CDR2 YSYEKL. This CDR3 spans 15 amino acids. This CDR3 is CASSQGGGPHYGYTF. CDR3 nucleotide sequence: TGCGCCAGCAGCCAAGGAGGGGGCCCTCACTATGGCTACACCTTC.

The sample holds a few counts of this clone. The genes are TRBV6-1 and TRBJ2-7; 10 nucleotides line up with TRBD1. The V and J ends lost 9 bases and 2 bases, in that order; junction bases with no gene match: 1. From germline, CDR1 is MNHNS and CDR2 SASEGT. CDR3 length: 12 amino acids. The CDR3 DNA is TGTGCCAGAGGGACAGGGGCCTACGAGCAGTACTTC. Protein sequence: CARGTGAYEQYF.

The chain has TRBV27 and TRBJ2-3; the match to TRBD2 covers 9 bases. This CDR3 is 15 amino acids long. Germline V lookup: CDR1 MNHEY, CDR2 SMNVEV (reference sequence). J lost 1 base, V lost 5 bases, and 4 bases had no gene match. CDR3 protein: CASSASSGGTDTQYF. For the CDR3, the DNA is TGTGCCAGCAGTGCCTCTAGCGGGGGCACAGATACGCAGTATTTT.

The chain is built from TRBV5-1 and TRBJ2-7; TRBD1 matches at 7 bases. Germline CDR1 SGHRS, CDR2 YFSETQ. V dropped 3 bases and J dropped 0; count of bases not matched to a gene: 0. This CDR3 spans 13 amino acids. The CDR3 spells CASSWDSSYEQYF. CDR3 nucleotide sequence: TGCGCCAGCAGCTGGGACAGCTCCTACGAGCAGTACTTC.

There are a few counts of this clone. V gene TRBV6-1 combines with J gene TRBJ2-7; D is uncertain. The germline gives CDR1 MNHNS, CDR2 SASEGT. V lost 2 bases to trimming and J lost 3 bases, with 8 bases between them. The CDR3 runs 13 residues. The CDR3 DNA is TGTGCCAGCAGTGAATACGGGTTCTACGAGCAGTACTTC. This translates into CASSEYGFYEQYF.

This chain uses TRBV29-1 with TRBJ1-2, with D tentatively TRBD1 (5 bases). The CDR3 is 11 residues long. Germline CDR1 reads SQVTM; CDR2 reads ANQGSEA. The V and J ends lost 6 bases and 8 bases respectively, with 13 bases between them. The CDR3 loop is CSVQAARGYTF. The CDR3 DNA sequence: TGCAGCGTACAGGCGGCGCGGGGCTACACCTTC. The whole variable domain, remainder taken from reference TRBV29-1 and TRBJ1-2, is SAVISQKPSRDICQRGTSLTIQCQVDSQVTMMFWYRQQPGQSLTLIATANQGSEATYESGFVIDKFPISRPNLTFSTLTVSNMSPEDSSIYLCSVQAARGYTFGSGTRLTVV.

The sample holds a few counts of this clone. V gene TRBV9 combines with J gene TRBJ2-5, with D unresolved. CDR1 and CDR2 from the germline V gene are SGDLS and YYNGEE. Trimming shortened V by 0 bases and J by 0 bases, and 15 bases separated the two germline ends. The CDR3 spans 17 residues. The CDR3 DNA sequence: TGTGCCAGCAGCGTAGATTCGGCGGATATGTACCAAGAGACCCAGTACTTC. Translating gives CASSVDSADMYQETQYF.

This clone was counted a few times. V usage is TRBV18 and J usage is TRBJ1-3; unclear D gene. This CDR3 has 15 amino acids. CDR1 and CDR2 from the germline V gene are KGHSH and LQKENI. V lost 0 bases, J lost 2 bases, and 8 bases lay in between. CDR3 DNA: TGTGCCAGCTCACCACCGGACGGGGCTGGAAACACCATATATTTT. Its protein product is CASSPPDGAGNTIYF.

This clone came up a few times. The chain couples TRBV28 to TRBJ2-1; 7 nucleotides match TRBD2. This CDR3 contains 18 residues. The junction had 17 bases not matched to a gene; V was cut back by 1 base and J by 8 bases. CDR1 and CDR2 from the germline V gene are MDHEN and SYDVKM. DNA of the CDR3: TGTGCCAGCAGTTTATCCTCGCCACGGGCGGGGCGGGGGTATGAGCAGTTCTTC. Its translation is CASSLSSPRAGRGYEQFF. The full variable domain, with the rest looked up from reference TRBV28 and TRBJ2-1, is DVKVTQSSRYLVKRTGEKVFLECVQDMDHENMFWYRQDPGLGLRLIYFSYDVKMKEKGDIPEGYSVSREKKERFSLILESASTNQTSMYLCASSLSSPRAGRGYEQFFGPGTRLTVL.

The J gene is TRBJ2-1, the V gene TRBV4-1; D perhaps matches TRBD2 (6 bases). Between the trimmed V and J ends, which lost 4 bases and 7 bases, there was a span of 17 bases. The CDR3 covers 15 residues. Germline CDR1 reads MGHRA; CDR2 reads YSYEKL. DNA of the CDR3: TGCGCCAGCAGCCCCCGACGGGAGATGGAGAATGAGCAGTTCTTC. This sequence encodes CASSPRREMENEQFF.